The sequence of this T cell receptor beta chain was determined in a study of T cell responses to AZD1222 COVID-19 vaccine (dated by TCRdb to about 2021). With regard to the full study: AZD1222 recipients whose second dose came at about 4 weeks and those whose second dose came at about 12 weeks were combined into one group, since spike-specific TCR depth and breadth did not differ between the two schedules. TCR sequencing covered more than 230 trial participants: nearly 210 given two doses of AZD1222 and approximately 25 given two doses of MenACWY control vaccine. Trial participants were enrolled by age into subgroups of 18-55, 56-69 and 70-plus years, and around 150, 28 and 57 TCR-sequenced participants, respectively, were included in these subgroups. Broader findings and caveats from the paper: The 56-69-year group was small, and its depth increase did not reach significance, likely because of low power. Only five to seven AZD1222 recipients were SARS-CoV-2 seropositive at baseline, limiting conclusions about previously exposed vaccinees. After two AZD1222 doses, spike-specific TCR breadth and depth were significantly higher than at day 0 and than in MenACWY recipients. Participants were mostly white British, with more females than males. The authors suggested clonal diversity may have been underestimated. Because no day 14 peak-response samples were available, the repertoires could be characterized only after the peak T cell response. Reportedly, close to half of the unique spike-specific TCRs recognized epitopes lying outside the regions that are mutated in the B.1.351 and B.1.1.7 variants. The whole spike protein was spanned by vaccine-associated CD4 TCRs, and dominant responses were seen in regions 160-218 and 743-854.

The CDR3 regions of human TCRbeta chains were subjected to immunosequencing. Per the original workflow: Repertoire TCRs were checked for matches against a reference library of SARS-CoV-2-specific TCRs that had been generated using the MIRA antigen-specificity platform. Breadth was defined as the fraction of unique TCRs that were SARS-CoV-2-associated, and depth was defined as the fraction of total T cells that were SARS-CoV-2-associated. Using the MIRA data, every spike-specific TCR was mapped to the spike region that the TCR reacted to and assigned to either a CD4 or a CD8 class. Log10-transformed breadth and depth values were compared by one-way ANOVA with Sidak's multiple comparisons tests. TCRdb obtained this table from immuneACCESS and retained in-frame rearrangements with V and J assigned. These tables miss some clones; where compared with another copy, unresolved V genes account for less than half of the shortfall, and the remainder is unexplained. From that table come the V and J calls and clone size; the DNA was used to work out D and trimming. The sample profile shows around 150,000 clones; 85% to 95% of them were found once. About 1.5% of the sample rests with the top ten.

The CDR3, from cysteine to phenylalanine, totals 17 residues. Here the CDR3 DNA is all that survives: 51 bases in frame from base 1. V is cut back by 4 bases and J by 0 bases, with 7 bases in the junction unmatched. The germline V gene yields SGHTA for CDR1 and FQGTGA for CDR2. Worth noting for this clone: Its antigen target is currently unknown. Base qualities are not provided; no much larger clone lies one nucleotide away.

The sample's time point, from its label and the paper: baseline before first vaccination. The vaccinee samples were drawn from two UK trials, COV001 and COV002, one of which was a single-blind randomized controlled phase 2/3 trial testing AZD1222 (ChAdOx1 nCoV-19) in healthy adults. Trial participant PBMC samples were collected at day 0 and day 28 after the second dose for TCRbeta chain sequencing. This clonotype was obtained from an adult in good health. The chain is made from TRBV7-3 and TRBJ1-2, and 11 junctional nucleotides match TRBD1. Sequences were derived from peripheral blood, sampled on day 0 of AZD1222 vaccination. The CDR3 protein: CASSSSPGQGANYGYTF. The bases read TGTGCCAGCAGCTCTAGCCCGGGACAGGGGGCTAACTATGGCTACACCTTC.